This TCR beta chain was observed in a study of blood T cell repertoires in COVID-19. Here immunoSEQ multiplex PCR was the method, and the copy in TCRdb shows in-frame clones only, minus some. The sample lists 180,000 or so clones, 85% to 90% occurring once. CDR1 is LNHDA, CDR2 SQIVND, per germline (reference sequence). The CDR3 covers 15 residues. Trimming took 9 bases from V and 0 from J, leaving 12 bases between them. The sequence came from a man aged 18 to 30 with active or convalescent COVID-19. This chain connects TRBV19 to TRBJ2-6; D is possibly TRBD1 (6 bases). The sample comprised peripheral blood. This CDR3 reads CARYGTPSGANVLTF. CDR3 sequence (DNA): TGTGCCAGATATGGGACACCCTCTGGGGCCAACGTCCTGACTTTC.